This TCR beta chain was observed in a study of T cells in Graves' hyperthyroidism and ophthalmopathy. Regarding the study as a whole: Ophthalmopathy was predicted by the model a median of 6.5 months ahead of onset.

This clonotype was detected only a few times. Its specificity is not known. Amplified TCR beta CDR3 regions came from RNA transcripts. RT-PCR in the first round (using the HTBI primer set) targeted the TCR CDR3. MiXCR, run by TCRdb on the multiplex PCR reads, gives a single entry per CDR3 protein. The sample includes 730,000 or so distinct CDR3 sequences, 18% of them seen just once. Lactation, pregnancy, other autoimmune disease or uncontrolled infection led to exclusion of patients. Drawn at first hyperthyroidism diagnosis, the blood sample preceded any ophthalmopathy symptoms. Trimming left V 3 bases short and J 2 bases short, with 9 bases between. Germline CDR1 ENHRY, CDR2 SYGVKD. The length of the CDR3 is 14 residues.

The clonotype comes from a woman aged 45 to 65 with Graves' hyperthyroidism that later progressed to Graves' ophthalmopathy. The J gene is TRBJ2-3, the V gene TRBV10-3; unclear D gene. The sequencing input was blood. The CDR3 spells CAISEGLATDTQYF. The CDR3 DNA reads TGTGCCATCAGTGAAGGTCTCGCCACAGATACGCAGTATTTT.